Following are 27 T cell receptor beta chains from one sample sequenced in a study of blood T cell repertoires in COVID-19. Sequenced by immunoSEQ multiplex PCR; TCRdb stores in-frame clones only, minus some. This table holds tens of thousands of clones, 85% to 90% found once. Material for sequencing was peripheral blood. All receptors come from an elderly man with acute or convalescent COVID-19.

The chain carries TRBV29-1 and TRBJ2-5, with 16 bases fitting TRBD2. V lost 4 bases, J lost 5 bases, and 7 bases stayed unmatched. Looked up from germline, CDR1 is SQVTM and CDR2 is ANQGSEA. The CDR3 is 16 amino acids. Written as DNA, the CDR3 is TGCAGCGTTGCGGGGACTAGCGGGAGGGCCTGGGAGACCCAGTACTTC. This codes for CSVAGTSGRAWETQYF.

The CDR3, as DNA: TGTGCCAGCAGCTTACGGGGGGACTCTGGAAACACCATATATTTT. Protein sequence: CASSLRGDSGNTIYF. This rearrangement joins TRBV7-6 to TRBJ1-3; a possible D gene is TRBD1 (5 bases). The CDR3 runs to 15 residues. Deletions cut 2 bases from V and 0 bases from J, with 8 bases between. Germline V gene data show CDR1 as SGHVS and CDR2 as FNYEAQ.

This sequence joins TRBV18 and TRBJ2-5, with a weak D call TRBD2 (5 bases). The V end was cut by 2 bases, the J end by 5 bases, with 12 bases between. In germline, CDR1 is KGHSH, CDR2 LQKENI. The CDR3 length is 14 residues. The DNA of the CDR3 is TGTGCCAGCTCACCATTGGGAGCGGTGGAGACCCAGTACTTC. Encoded protein: CASSPLGAVETQYF.

Only a few counts were recorded for this clone. The rearrangement uses TRBV6-6 and TRBJ1-5; 7 bases align to TRBD1. The V and J ends lost 5 bases and 7 bases, in that order; junction bases with no gene match: 8. CDR1 and CDR2 (germline): MNHNY, SVGAGI (reference sequence). The CDR3 sequence is 14 residues long. The CDR3 sequence is CASSPQGNGQPQHF. CDR3 in DNA: TGTGCCAGCAGTCCACAGGGGAATGGGCAGCCCCAGCATTTT.

The CDR3 loop is CASSPPGNPGTDTQYF. CDR3 in DNA: TGTGCCAGCTCACCGCCGGGAAACCCTGGGACAGATACGCAGTATTTT. The chain combines TRBV18 with TRBJ2-3; TRBD2 is a possible D gene (5 bases). Germline-derived CDR1 and CDR2 are KGHSH and LQKENI. There are 16 residues in the CDR3. Trimming took off 3 bases at V and 3 bases at J, with 16 bases between the two ends.

This clone was found a few times. The rearrangement links TRBV6-4 to TRBJ2-3, with 8 bases aligning to TRBD2. Unmatched junction bases numbered 1, after V lost 3 bases and J lost 2 bases. Germline CDR1 reads MRHNA; CDR2 reads SNTAGT. This CDR3 is 14 amino acids long. For the CDR3, the DNA is TGTGCCAGCAGTGAGCGGGGGGACACAGATACGCAGTATTTT. Encoded protein: CASSERGDTDTQYF.

The V call is TRBV5-1, the J call TRBJ1-2, with 8 positions matching TRBD1. The CDR3 is 13 residues long. After removal of 4 bases from V and 7 bases from J, the junction contained 6 bases not matched to a gene. CDR1 SGHRS and CDR2 YFSETQ come from the germline V gene. DNA for the CDR3: TGCGCCAGCAGCCTCGGACAGGGTTCTGGCTACACCTTC. This translates into CASSLGQGSGYTF.

This clone was detected a few times. V and J are TRBV19 and TRBJ1-1, with D possibly TRBD1 on 6 matching bases. Germline CDR1 is LNHDA and CDR2 is SQIVND (reference sequence). The CDR3 is made up of 17 amino acids. Trimming cost V 7 bases and J 0 bases, with 21 bases left between them. In DNA form, the CDR3 reads TGTGCCAGTACCACCCCTGCGGGGGCTAGGATGAACACTGAAGCTTTCTTT. Translating it yields CASTTPAGARMNTEAFF.

This sequence joins TRBV9 and TRBJ2-3; D remains unclear. Germline CDR1 SGDLS, CDR2 YYNGEE. V dropped 4 bases and J dropped 4 bases, with 13 bases sitting between them. The CDR3 totals 14 residues. The CDR3 region has the DNA TGTGCCAGCAGCAGAAACACCTTATCAGATACGCAGTATTTT. As protein: CASSRNTLSDTQYF.

This CDR3 is CASPQSLAGGETQYF. CDR3 DNA sequence: TGTGCCAGCCCCCAGAGTCTAGCGGGAGGGGAGACCCAGTACTTC. V and J are TRBV16 and TRBJ2-5; 12 bases fit TRBD2. The CDR3 is 15 residues long. V lost 8 bases and J lost 5; bases outside the gene matches: 9. Germline assignment: CDR1 KGHSY and CDR2 FQNENV.

CDR3 nucleotides: TGCGCCAGCGGAGAACCGGGGGAAAACACCATATATTTT. This sequence encodes CASGEPGENTIYF. This chain links TRBV5-1 with TRBJ1-3, with D perhaps TRBD1 (5 bases). Trimming stripped 7 bases from V and 6 bases from J, with 14 bases between. The CDR3 length is 13 residues. Germline V CDR1 and CDR2: SGHRS, YFSETQ.

The chain combines TRBV10-3 with TRBJ1-3; D is unclear. Germline assignment: CDR1 ENHRY and CDR2 SYGVKD. The CDR3 spans 17 residues. V was clipped by 0 bases and J by 2 bases, with 14 bases between them. CDR3 protein: CAISESLGLDAGNTIYF. As DNA, the CDR3 is TGTGCCATCAGTGAGTCCCTCGGACTTGACGCTGGAAACACCATATATTTT.

CDR3 sequence: CSVVGTGTDEPQHF. The CDR3 DNA reads TGCAGCGTTGTTGGGACAGGGACCGATGAGCCCCAGCATTTT. This chain links TRBV29-1 with TRBJ1-5; TRBD1 matches at 9 bases. Germline CDR1 and CDR2: SQVTM and ANQGSEA. This CDR3 is 14 amino acids long. Unmatched junction bases numbered 9, after V lost 4 bases and J lost 8 bases. The variable domain in full, with the rest retrieved from reference TRBV29-1 and TRBJ1-5, is SAVISQKPSRDICQRGTSLTIQCQVDSQVTMMFWYRQQPGQSLTLIATANQGSEATYESGFVIDKFPISRPNLTFSTLTVSNMSPEDSSIYLCSVVGTGTDEPQHFGDGTRLSIL.

The chain employs TRBV7-9 and TRBJ2-1; 9 bases are a match to TRBD2. Trimming at V came to 4 bases and at J to 6 bases, leaving 7 bases not matched to a gene. The V gene's germline CDR1 is SEHNR and CDR2 FQNEAQ (reference sequence). This CDR3 is 15 amino acids long. The CDR3 region is CASSSAPGLANEQFF. The CDR3 DNA is TGTGCCAGCAGCTCCGCCCCGGGACTAGCCAATGAGCAGTTCTTC.

The chain is built from TRBV11-2 and TRBJ2-3; D is possibly TRBD2 (7 bases). Germline CDR1 SGHAT, CDR2 FQNNGV. This CDR3 is built from 17 residues. Trimming removed 0 bases from V and 4 bases from J, with 17 bases in between. CDR3 in amino acids: CASSLDTPLGGADTQYF. For the CDR3, the DNA is TGTGCCAGCAGCTTAGACACCCCACTAGGGGGGGCAGATACGCAGTATTTT.

The CDR3 nucleotides are TGTGCCAGTAGTATAGAATGGGACAGGTTTTATGGCTACACCTTC. Translating gives CASSIEWDRFYGYTF. The V and J genes are TRBV19 and TRBJ1-2; 8 bases agree with TRBD1. This CDR3 is built from 15 residues. The germline CDR1 and CDR2 sequences are LNHDA and SQIVND (reference sequence). With 0 bases clipped from V and 5 bases from J, the junction kept 5 bases outside the gene matches.

The chain links TRBV19 to TRBJ1-2; TRBD1 matches 8 bases. Germline CDR1 LNHDA, CDR2 SQIVND (reference sequence). V dropped 0 bases and J dropped 7; count of bases not matched to a gene: 10. This CDR3 is built from 16 residues. CDR3 bases: TGTGCCAGTAGTATAGAACCAGGACAGGGAAGGATTGGCTACACCTTC. It codes for CASSIEPGQGRIGYTF. Together with reference TRBV19 and TRBJ1-2, the CDR3 gives the full variable domain: DGGITQSPKYLFRKEGQNVTLSCEQNLNHDAMYWYRQDPGQGLRLIYYSQIVNDFQKGDIAEGYSVSREKKESFPLTVTSAQKNPTAFYLCASSIEPGQGRIGYTFGSGTRLTVV.

The CDR3 is CAGGQGRNTEAFF. The CDR3 bases are TGTGCCGGCGGACAGGGTAGGAACACTGAAGCTTTCTTT. The J gene is TRBJ1-1, the V gene TRBV2, with 8 bases fitting TRBD1. After removal of 11 bases from V and 1 base from J, the junction contained 6 bases not matched to a gene. Germline CDR1 and CDR2: SNHLY and FYNNEI. This CDR3 has 13 amino acids. Variable domain in full (rest from reference TRBV2 and TRBJ1-1): EPEVTQTPSHQVTQMGQEVILRCVPISNHLYFYWYRQILGQKVEFLVSFYNNEISEKSEIFDDQFSVERPDGSNFTLKIRSTKLEDSAMYFCAGGQGRNTEAFFGQGTRLTVV.

This chain uses TRBV9 with TRBJ2-3; D might be TRBD1 (7 bases). Germline V gene data show CDR1 as SGDLS and CDR2 as YYNGEE. This CDR3 has 17 residues. V shed 1 base and J shed 5 bases, with 20 bases lying between them. The CDR3 DNA reads as TGTGCCAGCAGCGTAAAGGCAGGGGGGTGGTCAGGAGATACGCAGTATTTT. The encoded protein is CASSVKAGGWSGDTQYF.

The chain combines TRBV13 with TRBJ1-1; D unclear. V was cut by 0 bases and J by 1 base, with 12 bases left in between. The length of the CDR3 is 16 residues. Germline CDR1 is PRHDT and CDR2 is FYEKMQ (reference sequence). Here the CDR3 reads CASSLGAYWANTEAFF. In DNA, the CDR3 is TGTGCCAGCAGCTTAGGAGCCTATTGGGCGAACACTGAAGCTTTCTTT.

The rearrangement links TRBV4-1 to TRBJ2-3; D not certain. This CDR3 comprises 14 residues. Germline assignment: CDR1 MGHRA and CDR2 YSYEKL. V was trimmed by 1 base and J by 2 bases, leaving 7 bases between them. The CDR3 DNA reads as TGCGCCAGCAGCCAAGGGCCGTTCACAGATACGCAGTATTTT. Its protein is CASSQGPFTDTQYF.

The rearrangement links TRBV12-5 to TRBJ1-1, with 7 bases fitting TRBD1. This CDR3 has 13 residues. CDR1 is LGHNT and CDR2 is FRNRAP in the germline V gene. V was clipped by 4 bases and J by 5 bases; unmatched bases: 4. In nucleotides, the CDR3 is TGTGCTAGTGGTTGGACAGGAGGGACTGAAGCTTTCTTT. Residues: CASGWTGGTEAFF.

The chain has TRBV10-1 and TRBJ2-1, with 15 bases that match TRBD2. Trimming took 8 bases from V and 8 from J; bases not matched to a gene: 4. Germline assignment: CDR1 WNHNN and CDR2 SYGVQD (reference sequence). This CDR3 region has 14 residues. Written as DNA, the CDR3 is TGCGCCAGCGACCGGACTAGCGGGAGGGATGAGCAGTTCTTC. Amino acid sequence: CASDRTSGRDEQFF.

The chain carries TRBV28 and TRBJ1-2, with 9 positions matching TRBD1. Germline-derived CDR1 and CDR2 are MDHEN and SYDVKM. V lost 4 bases to trimming and J lost 2 bases; unmatched junction nucleotides: 11. This CDR3 comprises 17 residues. The CDR3: CASSSVQGAAENYGYTF. CDR3 sequence (DNA): TGTGCCAGCAGTTCAGTACAGGGGGCGGCCGAAAACTATGGCTACACCTTC.

This rearrangement joins TRBV6-2 or TRBV6-3 to TRBJ1-5, with 11 positions matching TRBD1. Germline CDR1 is MNHEY and CDR2 is SVGEGT. Trimming at V came to 5 bases and at J to 4 bases, leaving 13 bases not matched to a gene. The CDR3 length is 18 residues. The CDR3 spells CASSLSRDRGESNQPQHF. The CDR3 bases are TGTGCCAGCAGTCTGAGCCGGGACAGGGGGGAGAGTAATCAGCCCCAGCATTTT.

The CDR3 nucleotides read TGTGCCAGCAGCAAAGCGCTCCCAGAGCAAGATCCCAGGGAGACCCAGTACTTC. Translated: CASSKALPEQDPRETQYF. This rearrangement joins TRBV21-1 to TRBJ2-5; TRBD1, the table's D call, lacks a check against the DNA. TRBV21-1 is deemed a pseudogene. This CDR3 contains 18 residues.

The rearrangement uses TRBV6-5 and TRBJ2-7; unclear D gene. Per the germline V gene, CDR1 is MNHEY and CDR2 is SVGAGI. Trimming stripped 4 bases from V and 0 bases from J, with 10 bases between. This CDR3 has 14 residues. The CDR3 here is CASSSTPSSYEQYF. CDR3 sequence (DNA): TGTGCCAGCAGTTCGACTCCGAGCTCCTACGAGCAGTACTTC.